This T cell receptor beta chain was captured by sequencing in a study of T-cell reconstitution after alpha-beta-depleted transplantation in children (dated by TCRdb to between 2015 and 2016). Regarding the research as a whole: Using TCR repertoire profiling, the study followed T-cell immune reconstitution in a quantitative way in children after TCRalphabeta/CD19-depleted allogeneic hematopoietic cell transplantation. Points the paper makes about the study in general: Hyperexpanded clone frequencies declined over subsequent months; after one year, T-cell counts and TCRbeta diversity were mostly attributed to newly produced T cells. In some patients, the high TCRbeta diversity seen at day 60 was put down to recipient T cells and intrathymic progenitors that had survived conditioning. The apparently early recovery of alphabetaT-cell counts about two months after transplant reportedly depended on only several hundred rapidly expanded clones that came from non-depleted graft cells.

The treatment or condition label here, explained by the study, means: allogeneic hematopoietic cell transplantation with graft depleted of TCRalphabeta T cells and CD19 B cells. The children who served as transplant recipients had been given grafts of TCRalphabeta/CD19-depleted allogeneic hematopoietic cells. Libraries were made using PCR. The sequencer was an Illumina HiSeq 2500. TCR libraries were prepared with molecular barcoding, using unique molecular identifiers to normalize TCRbeta repertoire quantification. The raw public data were reprocessed by TCRdb itself: fastp quality trimming at Q25, MiXCR clonotype calling, in-frame beta chains only. Each CDR3 protein appears once, grouped with its most common genes and DNA. This sample gives some 200,000 distinct CDR3 sequences in total; about 8.7% of them show up just once. The ten most abundant clones make up 35% to 45% of the sample. The germline V gene supplies CDR1 MNHEY and CDR2 SVGAGI. Including the terminal cysteine and phenylalanine, the CDR3 comprises 12 residues. The CDR3 DNA has 36 bases and is translated from base 1. Trimming costs V 5 bases and J 10 bases, and their ends lie 14 bases apart.

There are many counts of this clonotype. Its antigen has not been determined. Nothing much larger sits one base from this clone, and base qualities are not available. The starting material was PBMCs, mostly from graft donor cells, obtained 360 days after TCRalphabeta/CD19-depleted stem cell transplant. The source is a male patient under 10 years old who had a stem cell transplant for acute myeloid leukemia, so the T cells may come from the graft donor. The V and J segments used are TRBV6-5 and TRBJ1-1, with TRBD1 as a weak D call on 5 bases. The DNA sequence is TGTGCCAGCAGTCCCCAGGGTTGGGGAGCTTTCTTT. The encoded protein is CASSPQGWGAFF.